This record covers a single TCR beta chain. Its target is not known. This sample was included in a study of OX40 agonist ivuxolimab in advanced cancers. Study context: All patients had ivuxolimab intravenously every 2 weeks at 0.01 to 10 mg/kg. Patients with hepatocellular carcinoma, melanoma, renal cell or head and neck cancer made up the dose-escalation patients. Study-level findings and limits: Partial responders at 0.1-3.0 mg/kg had among the lowest clonal expansion.

The V gene lost 3 bases and the J gene lost 1 base, with 13 bases spanning the gap. CDR3 length: 15 residues. CDR1 is SGHRS and CDR2 is YFSETQ in the germline V gene. Only in-frame clones appear in the TCRdb table, and some are missing; sequencing was by immunoSEQ multiplex PCR. The repertoire consists of 50,000 to 65,000 clones, with 80% to 95% occurring once and the leading ten covering around an eighth. The input for sequencing was CD4+ or CD8+ T cells sorted from blood, taken in a trial of the OX40 agonist ivuxolimab. The TCR was taken from an adult with an advanced solid tumor such as melanoma, head and neck, liver or kidney cancer. V is TRBV5-1 and J is TRBJ1-1; no clear D gene. The CDR3 DNA reads as TGCGCCAGCAGCTCGCTCGGGGTCGAGAACACTGAAGCTTTCTTT. Translated: CASSSLGVENTEAFF.